These 18 T cell receptor beta chains originate from one sample sequenced in a study of blood T cell repertoires in COVID-19. Method: immunoSEQ multiplex PCR; TCRdb's copy keeps in-frame clones and lacks some. The table records about 82,000 clones, under 80% of them present only once. The material sequenced was peripheral blood. The source of these receptors is a human donor with acute or convalescent COVID-19. The donor label of this sample is uncertain.

This clone came up a few times. This chain uses TRBV28 with TRBJ1-1; possibly TRBD1 for D (5 bases). The CDR3 is 12 residues long. Germline CDR1 is MDHEN and CDR2 is SYDVKM. Trimming pared 5 bases from V and 1 base from J, leaving 5 bases between. In DNA, the CDR3 is TGTGCCAGCAGTACAGGGAACACTGAAGCTTTCTTT. Translated, it gives CASSTGNTEAFF.

In this sample, this clone turned up once. The chain has TRBV9 and TRBJ2-5; 7 bases line up with TRBD1. The CDR3 spans 16 residues. V was pared by 3 bases and J by 2 bases, with 10 bases of the junction left unmatched. Germline CDR1 and CDR2: SGDLS and YYNGEE. The CDR3 is CASSARGRGPQETQYF. In nucleotides, the CDR3 is TGTGCCAGCAGCGCTAGGGGGCGCGGGCCTCAAGAGACCCAGTACTTC. Variable domain in full (rest from reference TRBV9 and TRBJ2-5): DSGVTQTPKHLITATGQRVTLRCSPRSGDLSVYWYQQSLDQGLQFLIQYYNGEERAKGNILERFSAQQFPDLHSELNLSSLELGDSALYFCASSARGRGPQETQYFGPGTRLLVL.

The rearrangement links TRBV7-8 to TRBJ2-2, with 9 bases fitting TRBD1. Germline V gene sequence: CDR1 SGHVS, CDR2 FQNEAQ. Trimming took 2 bases from V and 1 from J; bases not matched to a gene: 8. The CDR3 spans 18 residues. CDR3: CASSLRGKGQGNTGELFF. The CDR3 coding sequence is TGTGCCAGCAGCTTACGCGGGAAGGGACAGGGGAACACCGGGGAGCTGTTTTTT.

The chain is built from TRBV5-5 and TRBJ2-6; 8 bases fit TRBD1. The V segment lost 5 bases and the J segment 1 base; nucleotides outside the gene matches: 11. This CDR3 is 18 amino acids long. Germline V gene sequence: CDR1 SGHKS, CDR2 YYEKEE (reference sequence). This CDR3 reads CASRNRDRLPSGANVLTF. The CDR3, as DNA: TGTGCCAGCAGAAACCGGGACAGGCTCCCGTCTGGGGCCAACGTCCTGACTTTC.

The V call is TRBV4-3, the J call TRBJ1-2, with D possibly TRBD1 on 5 matching bases. The germline V gene encodes CDR1 LGHNA and CDR2 YSLEER. Trimming stripped 0 bases from V and 7 bases from J, with 12 bases between. The CDR3 length is 14 residues. CDR3 nucleotides: TGCGCCAGCAGCCAAGATGGGGGGAGGCCTGGCTACACCTTC. It is translated as CASSQDGGRPGYTF.

The chain couples TRBV9 to TRBJ2-7, with a tentative D call TRBD1 (6 bases). CDR1 and CDR2 from the germline V gene are SGDLS and YYNGEE. The CDR3 totals 15 residues. V gave up 0 bases and J gave up 5 bases, with 15 bases separating them. The chain's CDR3 is CASSVGGTTRDEQYF. The CDR3 bases are TGTGCCAGCAGCGTAGGAGGGACAACTAGGGACGAGCAGTACTTC.

This clone occurred a few times. The V and J genes are TRBV11-2 and TRBJ2-5, with 8 bases lining up with TRBD1. CDR3 size: 14 residues. The germline V gene has CDR1 SGHAT and CDR2 FQNNGV. After removal of 4 bases from V and 3 bases from J, the junction contained 4 bases not matched to a gene. The CDR3 reads CASSSRTGKETQYF. The DNA of the CDR3 is TGTGCCAGCAGCTCCCGGACAGGGAAAGAGACCCAGTACTTC.

The rearrangement links TRBV7-2 to TRBJ2-4; D perhaps matches TRBD1 (6 bases). The CDR3 covers 15 residues. Trimming cost V 2 bases and J 4 bases, with 12 bases left between them. Per germline, CDR1 SGHTA and CDR2 FQGNSA. CDR3 nucleotide sequence: TGTGCCAGCAGCTTAATGCCCACAGGGAAAAACATTCAGTACTTC. Its translation is CASSLMPTGKNIQYF.

Only a few counts were recorded for this clone. The chain has TRBV3-1 (or the pseudogene TRBV3-2) and TRBJ1-6; possible D gene TRBD1, 6 bases. This CDR3 is built from 16 residues. From germline, CDR1 is LGHDT and CDR2 YNNKEL (reference sequence). The V end lost 2 bases, the J end lost 2 bases, and 10 bases lay between the germline ends. CDR3 loop: CASSQQGITYNSPLHF. Here the CDR3 DNA reads TGTGCCAGCAGCCAACAGGGGATCACCTATAATTCACCCCTCCACTTT.

As DNA, the CDR3 is TGCGCCAGCAGCTTGTCCCTTACACAGGGGGCGGATACTGAAGCTTTCTTT. Amino acid sequence: CASSLSLTQGADTEAFF. This rearrangement joins TRBV5-1 to TRBJ1-1; 9 bases line up with TRBD1. The CDR3 has 17 residues. Germline assignment: CDR1 SGHRS and CDR2 YFSETQ. Unmatched junction bases numbered 12, after V lost 1 base and J lost 5 bases. Looking up the rest from reference TRBV5-1 and TRBJ1-1 gives the full variable domain: KAGVTQTPRYLIKTRGQQVTLSCSPISGHRSVSWYQQTPGQGLQFLFEYFSETQRNKGNFPGRFSGRQFSNSRSEMNVSTLELGDSALYLCASSLSLTQGADTEAFFGQGTRLTVV.

This clone appeared a single time. V and J are TRBV24-1 and TRBJ2-5; a weak D match, TRBD1 (6 bases). Germline CDR1 is KGHDR and CDR2 is SFDVKD. The CDR3 totals 15 residues. V lost 4 bases to trimming and J lost 4 bases, with 15 bases between them. CDR3 in amino acids: CATSDPGTGSETQYF. As DNA, the CDR3 is TGTGCCACCAGTGACCCTGGTACAGGGTCAGAGACCCAGTACTTC.

On this clone: The junction differs from germline at one of its ends, possibly a read error. The rearrangement uses TRBV4-2 and TRBJ2-2; 7 nucleotides match TRBD2. The length of the CDR3 is 18 residues. Germline V CDR1 and CDR2: LGHNA, YNFKEQ. CDR3 DNA sequence: TGTGCCAGCAGCCAAGAGCCGCGGGGGTACACGAAGACCGGGGAGCTGTTTTTT. Protein sequence: CASSQEPRGYTKTGELFF.

The chain couples TRBV9 to TRBJ1-1; D gene unclear. The length of the CDR3 is 14 residues. Germline V gene lookup returns CDR1 SGDLS and CDR2 YYNGEE. Trimming pared 4 bases from V and 4 bases from J, leaving 14 bases between. Here the CDR3 reads CASSSRPGGTEAFF. The CDR3, as DNA: TGTGCCAGCAGCTCCCGACCCGGCGGCACTGAAGCTTTCTTT.

As for this clone: One end of the junction is discordant with germline, which a read error may explain. The V gene is TRBV3-1 (or the pseudogene TRBV3-2), the J gene TRBJ2-3; D may be TRBD2 (5 bases). The CDR3 is made up of 16 amino acids. Per germline, CDR1 LGHDT and CDR2 YNNKEL (reference sequence). CDR3 in DNA: TGCGCGGGCCCCCGAGGTAGGGTAGCCATATCAGATACGCAGTATTTT. It yields the protein CAGPRGRVAISDTQYF.

This clone was counted at least ten times. The CDR3 protein is CASSRPGDGELFF. The CDR3 DNA reads TGTGCCAGCAGCCGGCCGGGGGACGGGGAGCTGTTTTTT. The rearrangement links TRBV5-4 to TRBJ2-2, with a weak D call TRBD2 (6 bases). This CDR3 is 13 amino acids long. The ends were cut back, 4 bases at V and 7 bases at J, with 11 bases in the middle. CDR1 is SGHNT, CDR2 YYREEE, per germline (reference sequence).

This chain connects TRBV18 to TRBJ2-2; TRBD2 matches at 9 bases. The junction had 8 bases not matched to a gene; V was cut back by 2 bases and J by 7 bases. This CDR3 contains 16 residues. The germline CDR1 and CDR2 sequences are KGHSH and LQKENI. CDR3: CASSPGGLAIIGELFF. The CDR3 DNA follows: TGTGCCAGCTCACCAGGTGGACTAGCGATCATCGGGGAGCTGTTTTTT.

The chain employs TRBV20-1 and TRBJ1-3, with D uncertain. Germline CDR1 DFQATT, CDR2 SNEGSKA (reference sequence). The CDR3 covers 16 residues. Trimming shortened V by 3 bases and J by 1 base, and 16 bases separated the two germline ends. As DNA, the CDR3 is TGCAGTGCTAGTCCCCCCGGACTCTTTTCTGGAAACACCATATATTTT. This codes for CSASPPGLFSGNTIYF.

The V and J genes are TRBV6-5 and TRBJ2-7; 9 nucleotides align to TRBD1. J was trimmed by 5 bases and V by 6 bases; bases with no gene match: 5. The CDR3 contains 13 residues. Germline values: CDR1 MNHEY, CDR2 SVGAGI. The DNA for the CDR3 is TGTGCCAGCAGGGACAGGGGTACCCACGAGCAGTACTTC. As protein: CASRDRGTHEQYF.